This TCR beta chain was obtained from a study of blood T cell repertoires in COVID-19. Study overall: From the United States, Italy and Spain came samples of acute and convalescent COVID-19. T cells, B-cell-depleted T cells, or PBMCs provided the cDNA or gDNA that served as material.

The trim removed 4 bases at V and 4 bases at J, leaving 6 bases unmatched. Per the germline V gene, CDR1 is MGHRA and CDR2 is YSYEKL. The CDR3 spans 14 residues. The authors' processing: Amplifying reference gene primers gave estimates of nucleated cell counts. Sequencing used immunoSEQ multiplex PCR; TCRdb keeps in-frame clones, though not all of them. Clone size and V and J calls were adopted from that table, with D and trimming inferred from the DNA. The table shows over 200,000 clones, with roughly 88% occurring only once. This TCR was recovered from a human donor in a cohort sampled during active COVID-19. Source material: peripheral blood. The rearrangement uses TRBV4-1 and TRBJ2-5; 7 positions match TRBD1. CDR3 sequence reads: CASSLTGVTETQYF. CDR3 DNA sequence: TGCGCCAGCAGCCTCACAGGGGTGACAGAGACCCAGTACTTC.